The 8 T cell receptor beta chains below were found in one sample sequenced in a study of shared clonotypes between healthy human individuals. Repertoires were generated with immunoSEQ multiplex PCR, while TCRdb's copy carries only in-frame clones and drops some. Of 2 million to 2.5 million clones in the sample, 80% to 95% are singletons; the top ten hold around 0.38%. The material sequenced was naive CD4+ T cells from PBMCs. The subset here: CD45RA+ positively selected. The receptor source for this set is a man aged 18 to 30 in good health. Some clones in this sample may be carry-over from other donors' samples.

The chain carries TRBV19 and TRBJ2-7, with a tentative D call TRBD1 (5 bases). The CDR3 runs 16 residues. Germline CDR1 LNHDA, CDR2 SQIVND (reference sequence). Trimming left V 7 bases short and J 2 bases short, with 21 bases between. Here the CDR3 DNA reads TGTGCCAGTACATATGGTCCCCCAGGGTTTCCCTACGAGCAGTACTTC. Encoded protein: CASTYGPPGFPYEQYF. Full variable domain (outside the CDR3, taken from reference TRBV19 and TRBJ2-7): DGGITQSPKYLFRKEGQNVTLSCEQNLNHDAMYWYRQDPGQGLRLIYYSQIVNDFQKGDIAEGYSVSREKKESFPLTVTSAQKNPTAFYLCASTYGPPGFPYEQYFGPGTRLTVT.

This clone showed up just once. V usage is TRBV7-8 and J usage is TRBJ2-5, with 7 bases lining up with TRBD1. Trimming took 5 bases from V and 2 from J; bases not matched to a gene: 5. The CDR3 loop spans 14 amino acids. CDR1 and CDR2 from the germline V gene are SGHVS and FQNEAQ. This chain's CDR3 is CASSGRDRQETQYF. Here the CDR3 DNA reads TGTGCCAGCAGCGGCCGGGACAGACAAGAGACCCAGTACTTC.

V usage is TRBV19 and J usage is TRBJ2-1, with a weak D call TRBD2 (5 bases). Germline loops: CDR1 LNHDA, CDR2 SQIVND (reference sequence). V was pared by 2 bases and J by 12 bases, with 8 bases between. The CDR3 has 11 residues. CDR3 sequence (DNA): TGTGCCAGTAGTATACAGCGGCTGCAGTTCTTC. Translated, it gives CASSIQRLQFF.

This clone has more than one count but fewer than ten. The V and J genes are TRBV28 and TRBJ1-1; D is unresolved. The CDR3 is made up of 13 amino acids. Trimming stripped 7 bases from V and 6 bases from J, with 15 bases between. The germline V gene has CDR1 MDHEN and CDR2 SYDVKM. DNA of the CDR3: TGTGCCAGCACCGCCAGGACCCCCCCTGAAGCTTTCTTT. This translates into CASTARTPPEAFF.

J is TRBJ2-1 and V is TRBV7-9; D tentatively fits TRBD1 or TRBD2 (5 bases each). V dropped 5 bases and J dropped 0 bases, with 17 bases sitting between them. Germline CDR1 is SEHNR and CDR2 is FQNEAQ (reference sequence). CDR3 length: 17 amino acids. The CDR3: CASSLKGSGSSYNEQFF. As DNA, the CDR3 is TGTGCCAGCAGCCTCAAGGGGTCAGGGAGCTCCTACAATGAGCAGTTCTTC.

The chain employs TRBV20-1 and TRBJ2-4, with 9 bases identical to TRBD1. V shed 3 bases, J shed 16 bases, and the junction held 4 bases outside the gene matches. CDR3 size: 10 residues. The germline gives CDR1 DFQATT, CDR2 SNEGSKA (reference sequence). The chain's CDR3 is CSARGTGIYF. The CDR3 region has the DNA TGCAGTGCTAGGGGGACAGGGATATACTTC.

This chain connects TRBV28 to TRBJ2-7; D is unclear. The germline V gene has CDR1 MDHEN and CDR2 SYDVKM. The V end was cut by 3 bases, the J end by 6 bases, with 18 bases between. CDR3 length: 15 amino acids. This CDR3 is CASSFPGRALGEQYF. CDR3 in DNA: TGTGCCAGCAGTTTCCCTGGACGGGCGCTCGGCGAGCAGTACTTC.

J is TRBJ2-7 and V is TRBV28, with 8 bases identical to TRBD2. Losses at the gene ends were 7 bases for V and 4 bases for J; bases not matched to a gene: 9. Germline V gene data show CDR1 as MDHEN and CDR2 as SYDVKM. The CDR3 has 14 residues. For the CDR3, the DNA is TGTGCCAGCACCTTCGGGACTAGGGTTTACGAGCAGTACTTC. It codes for CASTFGTRVYEQYF.